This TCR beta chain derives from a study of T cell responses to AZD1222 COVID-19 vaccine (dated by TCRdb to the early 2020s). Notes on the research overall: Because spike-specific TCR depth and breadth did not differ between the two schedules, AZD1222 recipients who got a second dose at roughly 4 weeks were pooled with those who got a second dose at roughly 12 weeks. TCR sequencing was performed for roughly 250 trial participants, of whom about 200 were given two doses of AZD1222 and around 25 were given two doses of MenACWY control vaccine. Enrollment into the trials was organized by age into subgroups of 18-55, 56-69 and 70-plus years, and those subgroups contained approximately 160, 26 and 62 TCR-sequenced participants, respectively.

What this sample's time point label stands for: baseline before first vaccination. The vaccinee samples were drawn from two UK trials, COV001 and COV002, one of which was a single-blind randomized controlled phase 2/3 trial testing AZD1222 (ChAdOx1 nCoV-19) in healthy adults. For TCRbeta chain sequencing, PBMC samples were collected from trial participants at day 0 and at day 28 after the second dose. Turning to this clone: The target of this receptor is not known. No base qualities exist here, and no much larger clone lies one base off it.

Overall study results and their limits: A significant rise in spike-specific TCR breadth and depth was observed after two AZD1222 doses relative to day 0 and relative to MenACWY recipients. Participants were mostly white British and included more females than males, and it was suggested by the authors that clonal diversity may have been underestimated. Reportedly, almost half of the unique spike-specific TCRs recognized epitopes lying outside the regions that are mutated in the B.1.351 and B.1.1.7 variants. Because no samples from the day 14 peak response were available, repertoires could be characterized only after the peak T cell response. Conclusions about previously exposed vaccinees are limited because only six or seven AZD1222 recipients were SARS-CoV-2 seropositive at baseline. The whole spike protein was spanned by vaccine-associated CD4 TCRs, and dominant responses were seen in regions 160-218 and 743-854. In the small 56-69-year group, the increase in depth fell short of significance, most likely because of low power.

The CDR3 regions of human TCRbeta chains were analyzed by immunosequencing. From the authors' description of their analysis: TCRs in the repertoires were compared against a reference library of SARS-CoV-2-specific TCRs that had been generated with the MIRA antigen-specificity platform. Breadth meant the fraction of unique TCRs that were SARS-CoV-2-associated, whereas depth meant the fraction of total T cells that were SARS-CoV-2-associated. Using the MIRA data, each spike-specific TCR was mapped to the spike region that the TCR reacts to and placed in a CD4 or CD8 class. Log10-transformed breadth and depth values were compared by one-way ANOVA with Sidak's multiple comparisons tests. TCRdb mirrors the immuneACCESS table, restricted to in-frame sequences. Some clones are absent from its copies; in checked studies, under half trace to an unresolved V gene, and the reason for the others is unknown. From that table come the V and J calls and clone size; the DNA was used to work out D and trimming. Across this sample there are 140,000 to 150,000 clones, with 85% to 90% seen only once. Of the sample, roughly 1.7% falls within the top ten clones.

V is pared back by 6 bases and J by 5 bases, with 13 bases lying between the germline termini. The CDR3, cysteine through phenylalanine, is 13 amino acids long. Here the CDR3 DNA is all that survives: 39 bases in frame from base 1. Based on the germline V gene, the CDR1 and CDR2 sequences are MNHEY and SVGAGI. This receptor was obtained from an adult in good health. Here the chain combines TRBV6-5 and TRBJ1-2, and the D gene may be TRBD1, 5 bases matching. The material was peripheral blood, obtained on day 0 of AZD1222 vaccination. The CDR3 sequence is CASRGPLTYGYTF. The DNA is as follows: TGTGCCAGCAGGGGACCGCTAACGTATGGCTACACCTTC.